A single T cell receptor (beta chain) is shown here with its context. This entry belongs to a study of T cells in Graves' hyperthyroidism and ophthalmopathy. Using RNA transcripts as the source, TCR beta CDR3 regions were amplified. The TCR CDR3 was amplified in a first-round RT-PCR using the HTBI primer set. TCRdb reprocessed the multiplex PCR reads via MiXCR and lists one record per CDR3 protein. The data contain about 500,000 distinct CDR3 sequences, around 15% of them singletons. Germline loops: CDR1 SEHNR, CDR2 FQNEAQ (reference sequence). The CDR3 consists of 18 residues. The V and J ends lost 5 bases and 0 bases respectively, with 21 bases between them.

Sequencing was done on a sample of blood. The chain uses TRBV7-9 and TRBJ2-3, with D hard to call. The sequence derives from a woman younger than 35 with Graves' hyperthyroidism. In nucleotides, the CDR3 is TGTGCCAGCAGCCATAGTCGGAGAGACGGAGCTAGCACAGATACGCAGTATTTT. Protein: CASSHSRRDGASTDTQYF.